This passage covers 31 T cell receptor beta chains from one sample sequenced in a study of T cells expressing NK-cell markers. For each CDR3 protein, TCRdb gives one entry from its re-call of the 5' RACE reads, without DNA. This sample's table reports about 460,000 distinct CDR3 sequences. Sequenced: blood T cells: a sorted CD56 or NKG2C T cell subset, CD4+ or CD8+ T cells, or bulk PBMC T cells (not recorded which). Receptors originate from a woman in her fifties or sixties in good health.

The chain combines TRBV20-1 with TRBJ2-5; TCRdb lists TRBD2, though no DNA is available to test this call. This CDR3 has 16 amino acids. The V gene's germline CDR1 is DFQATT and CDR2 SNEGSKA (reference sequence). The CDR3: CSARGPSGWYQETQYF.

This rearrangement joins TRBV6-5 to TRBJ2-5; with no DNA, the TCRdb D assignment of TRBD2 cannot be verified. Germline V CDR1 and CDR2: MNHEY, SVGAGI. The CDR3 totals 15 residues. CDR3 region: CASRPSRVATETQYF.

V gene TRBV6-5 combines with J gene TRBJ2-6; TCRdb's assignment of TRBD1 cannot be checked, as there is no DNA. The CDR3 consists of 16 residues. Germline V CDR1 and CDR2: MNHEY, SVGAGI. The CDR3 loop reads CASSYDSGAGANVLTF.

The chain links TRBV6-1 to TRBJ2-7; there is no DNA to check the TCRdb D call of TRBD2. There are 15 residues in the CDR3. Germline V gene sequence: CDR1 MNHNS, CDR2 SASEGT. The CDR3 sequence is CASSEEAGLSYEQYF.

The J gene is TRBJ1-2, the V gene TRBV7-2; TCRdb proposes TRBD1, but this gene call is untestable without DNA. The CDR3 runs to 15 residues. Germline lookup yields CDR1 SGHTA and CDR2 FQGNSA. The CDR3 reads CASSSIQGKIGGYTF.

The J gene is TRBJ1-5, the V gene TRBV20-1; the D call of TRBD1 rests on TCRdb alone, since no DNA is present to check it. CDR3 length: 15 residues. Germline values: CDR1 DFQATT, CDR2 SNEGSKA (reference sequence). This CDR3 reads CSARTTGSLGEPQHF.

The CDR3 reads CASSRRGGRIITEAFF. The chain employs TRBV12-3 or TRBV12-4 and TRBJ1-1; with no DNA, the TCRdb D assignment of TRBD1 cannot be verified. The CDR3 contains 16 residues.

The genes are TRBV5-1 and TRBJ1-2; there is no DNA to check the TCRdb D call of TRBD1. The CDR3 sequence is 13 residues long. Germline V CDR1 and CDR2: SGHRS, YFSETQ. CDR3 amino acids: CASSLARGDGYTF.

The rearrangement uses TRBV4-1 and TRBJ2-3; TCRdb names TRBD2, which stays unverified in the absence of DNA. This CDR3 has 15 residues. Germline CDR1 MGHRA, CDR2 YSYEKL. The CDR3 protein is CASSRTAGTTDTQYF.

The chain joins TRBV7-9 to TRBJ2-7. The V gene's germline CDR1 is SEHNR and CDR2 FQNEAQ (reference sequence). The CDR3 covers 12 residues. Here the CDR3 reads CASSEYQYEQYF.

V usage is TRBV12-3 or TRBV12-4 and J usage is TRBJ1-2; TCRdb reports TRBD1, a call that lacks DNA to check it against. The CDR3 runs to 14 residues. CDR3 sequence: CASSTAPDYQGYTF.

The chain recombines TRBV30 with TRBJ2-7; TCRdb's D call, TRBD2, is unchecked because there is no DNA. The germline CDR1 and CDR2 sequences are GTSNPN and SVGIG (reference sequence). The CDR3 covers 11 residues. The CDR3 region is CAWSGGVEQYF.

The V and J genes are TRBV2 and TRBJ2-1; the D gene TCRdb calls, TRBD1, cannot be checked with no DNA. This CDR3 comprises 13 residues. Germline assignment: CDR1 SNHLY and CDR2 FYNNEI. CDR3 region: CASNQPPVNEQFF.

The rearrangement links TRBV18 to TRBJ2-3; TCRdb selects TRBD1, and the lack of DNA leaves this call unchecked. The V gene's germline CDR1 is KGHSH and CDR2 LQKENI. The CDR3 contains 16 residues. The chain's CDR3 is CASSTRRQGATDTQYF. Full variable domain (missing parts from reference TRBV18 and TRBJ2-3): NAGVMQNPRHLVRRRGQEARLRCSPMKGHSHVYWYRQLPEEGLKFMVYLQKENIIDESGMPKERFSAEFPKEGPSILRIQQVVRGDSAAYFCASSTRRQGATDTQYFGPGTRLTVL.

J is TRBJ2-5 and V is TRBV10-3; TCRdb gives TRBD1 as the D gene, but with no DNA this cannot be confirmed. CDR1 is ENHRY, CDR2 SYGVKD, per germline. This CDR3 region has 14 residues. The CDR3 spells CAIRRGQVQETQYF.

The rearrangement joins TRBV3-1 to TRBJ2-1; there is no DNA to check the TCRdb D call of TRBD2. The CDR3 sequence is 16 residues long. The germline V gene encodes CDR1 LGHDT and CDR2 YNNKEL (reference sequence). CDR3 amino acids: CASSQASGTHYNEQFF.

The rearrangement links TRBV7-9 to TRBJ2-2; TCRdb outputs TRBD1, but without DNA this stays unchecked. Germline lookup yields CDR1 SEHNR and CDR2 FQNEAQ (reference sequence). CDR3 size: 13 residues. The CDR3 sequence: CAPGTGSTGELFF.

V and J are TRBV29-1 and TRBJ2-1; without DNA, the TCRdb call of TRBD1 cannot be checked. Germline V gene data show CDR1 as SQVTM and CDR2 as ANQGSEA. The CDR3 consists of 15 residues. The CDR3 loop is CSVEDSGTGSNEQFF.

The J gene is TRBJ2-3, the V gene TRBV4-1; the D call from TCRdb, TRBD1, cannot be confirmed without DNA. Germline CDR1 and CDR2: MGHRA and YSYEKL. CDR3 length: 16 residues. The CDR3 region is CASSPQGAGGTDTQYF.

This chain joins TRBV20-1 and TRBJ2-1. CDR3 size: 13 residues. CDR1 DFQATT and CDR2 SNEGSKA come from the germline V gene (reference sequence). CDR3 amino acids: CSANLGTTNEQFF.

The V and J genes are TRBV6-5 and TRBJ2-5. The CDR3 has 16 amino acids. Germline CDR1 is MNHEY and CDR2 is SVGAGI. The CDR3 reads CASRKVRHTHQETQYF.

The chain combines TRBV12-3 or TRBV12-4 with TRBJ2-3; the D call of TRBD1 rests on TCRdb alone, since no DNA is present to check it. This CDR3 has 15 amino acids. The CDR3 is CASSTDRDGTDTQYF.

The J gene is TRBJ2-2, the V gene TRBV27; lacking DNA, the TRBD2 call made by TCRdb goes unchecked. The CDR3 has 15 residues. Germline V gene sequence: CDR1 MNHEY, CDR2 SMNVEV (reference sequence). CDR3: CASSLTSAGTGELFF.

J is TRBJ2-1 and V is TRBV27; without DNA, the TCRdb call of TRBD2 cannot be checked. Looked up from germline, CDR1 is MNHEY and CDR2 is SMNVEV (reference sequence). This CDR3 spans 16 amino acids. CDR3 sequence: CASSALYRGDSNEQFF.

The chain carries TRBV7-9 and TRBJ2-1; lacking DNA, the TRBD2 call made by TCRdb goes unchecked. The length of the CDR3 is 15 residues. Germline V gene data show CDR1 as SEHNR and CDR2 as FQNEAQ (reference sequence). The CDR3 sequence is CASSSGLAVYNEQFF.

The rearrangement links TRBV5-1 to TRBJ2-5; the TCRdb D gene call, TRBD2, has no DNA to confirm it. Germline CDR1 reads SGHRS; CDR2 reads YFSETQ. The CDR3 spans 17 residues. The CDR3 protein is CASSLVGSGAKQETQYF.

The chain recombines TRBV11-2 with TRBJ2-5; TCRdb returns TRBD1, unconfirmable since there is no DNA. This CDR3 comprises 14 residues. Germline V lookup: CDR1 SGHAT, CDR2 FQNNGV. CDR3 in amino acids: CASSPGTGSGTQYF.

The V call is TRBV9, the J call TRBJ1-3; TCRdb gives TRBD1 as the D gene, but with no DNA this cannot be confirmed. The germline gives CDR1 SGDLS, CDR2 YYNGEE. The CDR3 has 15 residues. The CDR3 spells CASSESTGRGNTIYF.

The rearrangement links TRBV10-3 to TRBJ2-3. Germline-derived CDR1 and CDR2 are ENHRY and SYGVKD. This CDR3 is 14 amino acids long. The CDR3 loop reads CAIRSDRGTDTQYF.

V and J are TRBV6-5 and TRBJ2-5; TCRdb proposes TRBD1, but this gene call is untestable without DNA. CDR1 and CDR2 from the germline V gene are MNHEY and SVGAGI. The CDR3 is made up of 15 amino acids. The CDR3 loop is CASSPLRRGEETQYF.

The genes are TRBV25-1 and TRBJ2-3; TCRdb's D call, TRBD2, is unchecked because there is no DNA. The CDR3 sequence is 16 residues long. Germline V gene data show CDR1 as MGHDK and CDR2 as SYGVNS. The CDR3 reads CASSLGSGTGTDTQYF.